These 5 T cell receptor beta chains originate from one sample sequenced in a study of OX40 agonist ivuxolimab in advanced cancers. TCRdb's table, derived via immunoSEQ multiplex PCR, lists solely in-frame clones and lacks some. The data show 65,000 to 80,000 clones, over 80% seen once. Sample: CD4+ or CD8+ T cells sorted from blood, taken in a trial of the OX40 agonist ivuxolimab. The receptor source for this set is an adult with an advanced solid tumor such as melanoma, head and neck, liver or kidney cancer.

The chain links TRBV7-2 to TRBJ2-1, with 10 bases matching TRBD2. V gave up 6 bases and J gave up 4 bases; unmatched junction bases: 9. The CDR3 runs 16 residues. Germline CDR1 and CDR2: SGHTA and FQGNSA. The CDR3 DNA follows: TGTGCCAGCAGGCACGGCAGCGGGAGGGGGTACAATGAGCAGTTCTTC. Translating it yields CASRHGSGRGYNEQFF.

This chain links TRBV20-1 with TRBJ1-1; D not resolved. The CDR3 contains 10 residues. CDR1 and CDR2 (germline): DFQATT, SNEGSKA (reference sequence). CDR3: CTPGGTEAFF. The CDR3 coding sequence is TGCACCCCCGGCGGCACTGAAGCTTTCTTT.

The rearrangement links TRBV30 to TRBJ2-7; maybe TRBD2 (5 bases). CDR3 length equals 13 residues. Trimming removed 5 bases from V and 0 bases from J, with 11 bases in between. Germline loops: CDR1 GTSNPN, CDR2 SVGIG (reference sequence). CDR3 sequence reads: CAWCSGDSYEQYF. The CDR3 DNA follows: TGTGCCTGGTGTTCCGGGGACTCCTACGAGCAGTACTTC. Full variable domain (rest looked up from reference TRBV30 and TRBJ2-7): SQTIHQWPATLVQPVGSPLSLECTVEGTSNPNLYWYRQAAGRGLQLLFYSVGIGQISSEVPQNLSASRPQDRQFILSSKKLLLSDSGFYLCAWCSGDSYEQYFGPGTRLTVT.

J is TRBJ2-1 and V is TRBV19, with 9 bases that match TRBD2. V shed 5 bases and J 1 base; nucleotides not matched to a gene: 18. Germline V gene data show CDR1 as LNHDA and CDR2 as SQIVND (reference sequence). CDR3 size: 20 residues. As DNA, the CDR3 is TGTGCCAGTAGTCCCCAGGATATAGCGGGAGTGAGGGGTTCCTACAATGAGCAGTTCTTC. It yields the protein CASSPQDIAGVRGSYNEQFF.

This chain connects TRBV30 to TRBJ2-1; either TRBD1 or TRBD2 may fit D (6 bases each). Germline CDR1 reads GTSNPN; CDR2 reads SVGIG (reference sequence). The length of the CDR3 is 14 residues. The V gene lost 7 bases and the J gene lost 0 bases, with 13 bases spanning the gap. The CDR3 DNA reads as TGTGCCTTCCTCGGGGGCCTCTCCTACAATGAGCAGTTCTTC. Translated, it gives CAFLGGLSYNEQFF.